What follows is one T cell receptor beta chain and its context. No antigen is known for it. The data are from a study of graft-versus-host responses after intestinal transplantation. Turning to the study itself: Among the recipients, all got anti-thymocyte globulin induction and then tacrolimus and steroids for approximately 3 years. Findings of the study overall: There was an association between peak levels of circulating GvH clones and early post-transplant HvG declines. When patients had graft-donor T cell macrochimerism, their allografts held high graft-versus-host to host-versus-graft clonal ratios.

Libraries were prepared by immunoSEQ multiplex PCR; TCRdb keeps only in-frame clonotypes and omits some of them. The sample holds tens of thousands of clones; approximately 94% are singletons and the top ten take about 0.52%. Germline CDR1 MNHNS, CDR2 SASEGT. This CDR3 comprises 15 residues. The V gene end was trimmed by 6 bases and the J gene end by 2 bases; junction bases not matched to a gene: 6. The chain joins TRBV6-1 to TRBJ1-4; 7 bases line up with TRBD1. Here the sequenced sample was PBMCs, taken 156 days after intestinal transplant. The source is a human patient who received an intestinal transplant, so some T cells may come from the graft donor. The CDR3 DNA is TGTGCCAGCAGAGACAGGGCCTTGACTAATGAAAAACTGTTTTTT. It is translated as CASRDRALTNEKLFF.